This T cell receptor (beta chain) originates from a study of long-term antiretroviral therapy in people with HIV. The CDR3 spans 19 residues. Sequencing relied on immunoSEQ assay v3.0, run at survey level. Measured with immunoSEQ multiplex PCR; TCRdb has only the in-frame clones, and not every one. The repertoire holds roughly 20,000 clones, with approximately 77% as singletons. V gene TRBV21-1 combines with J gene TRBJ2-1. TRBV21-1 is noted as a pseudogene. Sequencing was performed on unsorted PBMCs, taken at the start of antiretroviral therapy. The receptor was derived from a man over 45 with HIV. The CDR3 DNA sequence: TGTGCCAGCAGCAAAGCCGCCCCCCCTGAGCCGGCGCCTCGCAATGAGCAGTTCTTC. Translation: CASSKAAPPEPAPRNEQFF.